The entry below gives a single T cell receptor beta chain sequence along with its context. This sample is drawn from a study of blood T cell repertoires in COVID-19. Looking at the study overall: COVID-19 samples from acute and convalescent phases originated in the United States, Italy and Spain. T cells, B-cell-depleted T cells, or PBMCs provided the cDNA or gDNA that served as material.

Per germline, CDR1 KGHSH and CDR2 LQKENI. The length of the CDR3 is 16 residues. Trimming stripped 8 bases from V and 0 bases from J, with 17 bases between. Original processing notes: The assay estimated nucleated cells by amplifying reference gene primers. Some clones are missing from TCRdb's copy, which holds only in-frame ones; the method was immunoSEQ multiplex PCR. V and J calls and clone size follow that table, whereas D and trimming were derived from the DNA. The table shows almost 250,000 clones, with about 89% occurring only once. Sequenced: peripheral blood. The origin of this receptor is a woman aged 60-75 years who had recovered from COVID-19. The chain recombines TRBV18 with TRBJ1-3, with a weak D call TRBD1 (6 bases). The CDR3 reads CASGERQERSGNTIYF. The CDR3, as DNA: TGTGCCAGCGGAGAGAGACAGGAGCGCTCTGGAAACACCATATATTTT.